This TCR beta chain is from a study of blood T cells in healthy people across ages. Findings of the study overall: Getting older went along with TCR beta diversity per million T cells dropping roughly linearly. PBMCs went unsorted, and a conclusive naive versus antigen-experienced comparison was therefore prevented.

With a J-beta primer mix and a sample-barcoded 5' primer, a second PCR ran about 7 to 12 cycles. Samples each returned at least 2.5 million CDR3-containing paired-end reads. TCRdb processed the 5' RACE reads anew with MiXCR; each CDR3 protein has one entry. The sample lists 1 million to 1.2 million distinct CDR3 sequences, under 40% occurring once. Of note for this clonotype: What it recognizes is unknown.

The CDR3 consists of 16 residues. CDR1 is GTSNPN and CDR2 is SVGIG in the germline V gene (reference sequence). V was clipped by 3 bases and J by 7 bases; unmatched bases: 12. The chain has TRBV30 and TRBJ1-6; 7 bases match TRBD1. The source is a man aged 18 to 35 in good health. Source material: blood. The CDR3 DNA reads TGTGCCTGGAGAATCCCCAGACAGGGATGGAATTCACCCCTCCACTTT. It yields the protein CAWRIPRQGWNSPLHF.